The next 12 T cell receptor beta chains were all read from a single sample in a study of blood T cell repertoires in COVID-19. TCRdb keeps only in-frame clones here, not all; method: immunoSEQ multiplex PCR. This table has approximately 120,000 clones, 84% appearing once. Sequenced material: peripheral blood. The receptors originated from a woman aged 45-65 years with acute or convalescent COVID-19.

CDR3 region: CASSEPGTPYNEQFF. The CDR3 DNA follows: TGTGCCAGCAGTGAACCTGGGACTCCCTACAATGAGCAGTTCTTC. The rearrangement uses TRBV6-1 and TRBJ2-1; tentative D call: TRBD2 (6 bases). V lost 2 bases and J 2 bases, leaving 10 bases between the germline ends. The CDR3 has 15 amino acids. In germline, CDR1 is MNHNS, CDR2 SASEGT.

This clone was seen just once. This chain uses TRBV5-6 with TRBJ1-2; 9 nucleotides align to TRBD1. V dropped 2 bases and J dropped 8; count of bases not matched to a gene: 13. This CDR3 spans 16 amino acids. Germline loops: CDR1 SGHDT, CDR2 YYEEEE. Written as DNA, the CDR3 is TGTGCCAGCAGCTTACAGGGGGCGATCCCCGGCTCGGGCTACACCTTC. It yields the protein CASSLQGAIPGSGYTF.

The rearrangement uses TRBV5-4 and TRBJ1-1, with no clear D. This CDR3 contains 12 residues. The germline V gene has CDR1 SGHNT and CDR2 YYREEE (reference sequence). V gave up 0 bases and J gave up 7 bases, with 7 bases separating them. CDR3 in DNA: TGTGCCAGCAGCTTGGGGGCCGGTGAAGCTTTCTTT. Translation: CASSLGAGEAFF.

The rearrangement joins TRBV18 to TRBJ2-3; possible D gene TRBD1, 5 bases. The CDR3 has 14 amino acids. Trimming pared 3 bases from V and 0 bases from J, leaving 7 bases between. In germline, CDR1 is KGHSH, CDR2 LQKENI. The CDR3 region is CASSPTASTDTQYF. The CDR3 DNA sequence: TGTGCCAGCTCACCGACAGCGAGCACAGATACGCAGTATTTT.

This clone was found once. This chain uses TRBV7-2 with TRBJ2-1; TRBD2 aligns across 8 bases. J gave up 0 bases and V 6 bases, and 4 bases lay outside the gene matches. Germline V gene sequence: CDR1 SGHTA, CDR2 FQGNSA. This CDR3 is built from 15 residues. As DNA, the CDR3 is TGTGCCAGCAGTCGTAGCGGGGTCTCCTACAATGAGCAGTTCTTC. Translated, it gives CASSRSGVSYNEQFF.

The J gene is TRBJ2-2, the V gene TRBV6-1; a possible D gene is TRBD1 (6 bases). Trimming stripped 1 base from V and 7 bases from J, with 13 bases between. Germline V gene data show CDR1 as MNHNS and CDR2 as SASEGT. The CDR3 extends over 15 amino acids. CDR3 loop: CASSEVLRGGGELFF. The CDR3 nucleotides are TGTGCCAGCAGTGAAGTGCTCAGAGGGGGCGGGGAGCTGTTTTTT.

This clone was seen only once. This chain joins TRBV7-9 and TRBJ2-7; D not certain. The CDR3 spans 13 residues. The V and J ends lost 3 bases and 1 base respectively, with 7 bases between them. The germline V gene has CDR1 SEHNR and CDR2 FQNEAQ (reference sequence). In DNA form, the CDR3 reads TGTGCCAGCAGCTTCGGGTGGTCCTACGAGCAGTACTTC. Its protein is CASSFGWSYEQYF.

The chain combines TRBV30 with TRBJ1-1; a possible D gene is TRBD1 (6 bases). The V end was cut by 4 bases, the J end by 4 bases, with 16 bases between. The CDR3 is 14 residues long. Germline V gene data show CDR1 as GTSNPN and CDR2 as SVGIG (reference sequence). In DNA form, the CDR3 reads TGTGCCTGGACCTGGGGGGGGCGCGGCACTGAAGCTTTCTTT. This codes for CAWTWGGRGTEAFF.

In its sample, this clone was seen once. At one boundary the junction diverges from the germline segment, which might be a read error. The chain carries TRBV4-1 and TRBJ2-3; D unclear. The CDR3 is made up of 14 amino acids. The germline CDR1 and CDR2 sequences are MGHRA and YSYEKL. The CDR3 sequence: CASSKDHFTDTQYF. The CDR3 DNA is TGCGCCAGCAGCAAAGACCACTTCACAGATACGCAGTATTTT.

This chain joins TRBV7-9 and TRBJ2-3; 11 bases match TRBD2. J lost 3 bases, V lost 4 bases, and 0 bases had no gene match. In germline, CDR1 is SEHNR, CDR2 FQNEAQ (reference sequence). The CDR3 extends over 14 amino acids. CDR3 sequence: CASSSSGGTDTQYF. The CDR3 nucleotides are TGTGCCAGCAGCTCTAGCGGGGGGACAGATACGCAGTATTTT.

CDR3 DNA sequence: TGTGCCAGCAATGAGTCGCCTACTAGCCGATACAATGAGCAGTTCTTC. This gives the protein CASNESPTSRYNEQFF. This chain joins TRBV6-1 and TRBJ2-1, with D possibly TRBD2 on 6 matching bases. The germline V gene encodes CDR1 MNHNS and CDR2 SASEGT. The germline V and J ends were trimmed by 7 bases and 4 bases, with 20 bases remaining between them. This CDR3 is built from 16 residues.

The rearrangement links TRBV4-2 to TRBJ1-4, with TRBD1 as a possible D gene (5 bases). Looked up from germline, CDR1 is LGHNA and CDR2 is YNFKEQ. Deletions cut 0 bases from V and 5 bases from J, with 13 bases between. The CDR3 totals 16 residues. The CDR3 region is CASSQDLGQGNEKLFF. The CDR3 nucleotides read TGTGCCAGCAGCCAAGATTTGGGGCAGGGAAATGAAAAACTGTTTTTT.